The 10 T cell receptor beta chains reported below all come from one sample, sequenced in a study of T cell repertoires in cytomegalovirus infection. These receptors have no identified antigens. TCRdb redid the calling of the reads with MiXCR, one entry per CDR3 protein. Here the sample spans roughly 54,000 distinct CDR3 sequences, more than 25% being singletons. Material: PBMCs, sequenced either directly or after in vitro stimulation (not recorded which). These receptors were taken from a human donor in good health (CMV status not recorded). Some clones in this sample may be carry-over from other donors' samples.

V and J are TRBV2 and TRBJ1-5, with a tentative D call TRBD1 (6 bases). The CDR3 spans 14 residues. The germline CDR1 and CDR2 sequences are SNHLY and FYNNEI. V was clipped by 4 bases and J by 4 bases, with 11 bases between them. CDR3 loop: CASSVYRENQPQHF. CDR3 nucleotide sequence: TGTGCCAGCAGTGTCTACAGGGAGAATCAGCCCCAGCATTTT.

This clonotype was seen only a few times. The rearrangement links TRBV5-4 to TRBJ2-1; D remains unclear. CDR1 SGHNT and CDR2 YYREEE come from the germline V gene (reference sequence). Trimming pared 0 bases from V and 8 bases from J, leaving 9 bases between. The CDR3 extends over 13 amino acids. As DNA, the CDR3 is TGTGCCAGCAGCTTGGAGGCCTGGGATGAGCAGTTCTTC. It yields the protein CASSLEAWDEQFF. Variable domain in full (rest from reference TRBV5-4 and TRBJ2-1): ETGVTQSPTHLIKTRGQQVTLRCSSQSGHNTVSWYQQALGQGPQFIFQYYREEENGRGNFPPRFSGLQFPNYSSELNVNALELDDSALYLCASSLEAWDEQFFGPGTRLTVL.

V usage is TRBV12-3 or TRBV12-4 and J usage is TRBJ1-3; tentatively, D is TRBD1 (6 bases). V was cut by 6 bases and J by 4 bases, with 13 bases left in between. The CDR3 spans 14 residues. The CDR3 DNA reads TGTGCCAGCAGCAGGGGAAGGTCCGGAAACACCATATATTTT. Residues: CASSRGRSGNTIYF.

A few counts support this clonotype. The CDR3 DNA sequence: TGTGCCAGCAGTTACTCCGCAGGGAAATCACCCCTCCACTTT. This translates into CASSYSAGKSPLHF. The chain carries TRBV6-6 and TRBJ1-6; a weak D match, TRBD1 (5 bases). CDR1 and CDR2 (germline): MNHNY, SVGAGI (reference sequence). The ends were cut back, 0 bases at V and 10 bases at J, with 10 bases in the middle. The CDR3 is 14 amino acids.

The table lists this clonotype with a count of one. CDR3 protein: CASSGRGLAVGYEQYF. The CDR3, as DNA: TGTGCCAGCAGCGGACGGGGACTAGCGGTAGGGTACGAGCAGTACTTC. V usage is TRBV5-4 and J usage is TRBJ2-7; TRBD2 aligns across 11 bases. The germline V gene encodes CDR1 SGHNT and CDR2 YYREEE (reference sequence). The V gene end was trimmed by 4 bases and the J gene end by 4 bases; junction bases not matched to a gene: 10. CDR3 length: 16 amino acids.

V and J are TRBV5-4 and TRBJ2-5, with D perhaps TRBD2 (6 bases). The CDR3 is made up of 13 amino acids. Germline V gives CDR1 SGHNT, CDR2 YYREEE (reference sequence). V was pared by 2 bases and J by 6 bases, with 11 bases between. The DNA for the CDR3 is TGTGCCAGCAGCTTTCCTAGCGCGAAGACCCAGTACTTC. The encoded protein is CASSFPSAKTQYF.

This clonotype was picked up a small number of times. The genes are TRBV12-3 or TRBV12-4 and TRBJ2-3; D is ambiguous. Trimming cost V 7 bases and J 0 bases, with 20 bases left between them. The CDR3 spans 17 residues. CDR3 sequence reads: CASTFLLTLTSTDTQYF. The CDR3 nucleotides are TGTGCCAGCACCTTTCTATTGACACTTACTAGCACAGATACGCAGTATTTT.

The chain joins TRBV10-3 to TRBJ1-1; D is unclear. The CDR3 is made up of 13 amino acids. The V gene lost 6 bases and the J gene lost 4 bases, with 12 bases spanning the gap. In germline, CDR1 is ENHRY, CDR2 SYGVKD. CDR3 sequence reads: CAIRKGGLTEAFF. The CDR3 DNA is TGTGCCATCAGGAAAGGAGGACTCACTGAAGCTTTCTTT.

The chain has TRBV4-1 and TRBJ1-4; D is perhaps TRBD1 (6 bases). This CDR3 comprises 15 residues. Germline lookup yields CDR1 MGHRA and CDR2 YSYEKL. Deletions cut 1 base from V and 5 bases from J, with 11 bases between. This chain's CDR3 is CASSQVGGPNEKLFF. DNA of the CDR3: TGCGCCAGCAGCCAAGTAGGGGGACCCAATGAAAAACTGTTTTTT.

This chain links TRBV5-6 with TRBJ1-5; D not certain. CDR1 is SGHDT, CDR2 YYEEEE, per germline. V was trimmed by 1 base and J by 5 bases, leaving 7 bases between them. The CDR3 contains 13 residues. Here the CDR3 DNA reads TGTGCCAGCAGCTTGTGGGAATATCAGCCCCAGCATTTT. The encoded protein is CASSLWEYQPQHF.